The sequence of this T cell receptor (beta chain) was determined in a study of shared clonotypes between healthy human individuals. General study results and limits: Across subsets, estimated richness was generally greater for naive than for memory populations.

Naive CD8 cells lacked CD45RO and underwent positive selection for CCR7, leaving out terminally differentiated effector memory CD45RA+ cells. The donors, healthy adults who were HIV-negative, had experienced no recent acute infections or vaccinations. CDR1 and CDR2 from the germline V gene are WSHSY and SAAADI. CDR3 length equals 14 residues. The V gene end was trimmed by 5 bases and the J gene end by 10 bases; junction bases not matched to a gene: 6. The protocol was immunoSEQ multiplex PCR, while the TCRdb copy is restricted to in-frame clones and leaves out a portion. The sample comprises just over 2,000,000 clones, about 95% of which are singletons, and approximately 1.2% rests with the top ten. A remark on this clone: What it binds is not known.

V gene TRBV10-2 combines with J gene TRBJ1-6, with 9 bases that match TRBD1. This TCR was recovered from a man between 18 and 35 years old in good health. The sequencing input was naive CD8+ T cells sorted from blood. CDR3 in amino acids: CASSPGQGKSPLHF. The DNA for the CDR3 is TGCGCCAGCAGTCCGGGACAGGGCAAGTCACCCCTCCACTTT.